The text below deals with one T cell receptor (beta chain). This sample was included in a study of blood T cell repertoires in COVID-19. Across the study: Whether acute or convalescent, the COVID-19 samples came from the United States, Italy and Spain.

The CDR3 is 13 residues long. The V segment lost 5 bases and the J segment 4 bases; nucleotides outside the gene matches: 2. The authors' processing: Quantification of nucleated cells was approximated via reference gene primer amplification. Profiling relied on immunoSEQ multiplex PCR, and the TCRdb table lists in-frame clones only, not all of them. The V and J calls and the clone size are those of that table, but D and trimming were determined from the DNA. This table has around 470,000 clones, 75% to 90% appearing once. Enrollment of patients from Seattle took place during active infection, with longitudinal follow-up.

The rearrangement links TRBV12-3 or TRBV12-4 to TRBJ2-3; 8 bases match TRBD2. The specimen sequenced was peripheral blood. The TCR originated in a young man with COVID-19, enrolled during active disease. This chain's CDR3 is CASSSGGPDTQYF. The CDR3 DNA follows: TGTGCCAGCAGTAGCGGGGGTCCAGATACGCAGTATTTT.